The rows below give T cell receptor beta chains drawn from one sample of a study of cytomegalovirus exposure and HLA in healthy donors. The table came from immunoSEQ multiplex PCR; TCRdb's copy has only in-frame clones and leaves some out. This sample has under 200,000 clones, with about four fifths found just once. The sequencing sample was made of PBMCs. The receptors stem from a man aged 25-40 years in good health and CMV-seronegative. The CDR3 runs from the conserved cysteine through the conserved F or W. The order of the fields is clone size, D gene, V gene, J gene, CDR3 protein, CDR3 DNA. A D gene is named only where the DNA matches it firmly. The size field is filled for only some rows; it gives once, few, many or a size class.

NA	TRBD2	TRBV5-8	TRBJ2-1	CASTPGTSGYNEQFF	TGTGCCAGCACCCCAGGGACTAGCGGATACAATGAGCAGTTCTTC
NA	TRBD1	TRBV9	TRBJ1-4	CASSVGQGVPNEKLFF	TGTGCCAGCAGCGTCGGACAGGGGGTTCCTAATGAAAAACTGTTTTTT
few	NA	TRBV27	TRBJ1-2	CASSLWAGDGYTF	TGTGCCAGCAGTTTATGGGCAGGGGATGGCTACACCTTC
NA	TRBD1	TRBV13	TRBJ2-7	CASSPWDRGCEQYF	TGTGCCAGCAGCCCCTGGGACAGGGGGTGCGAGCAGTACTTC
NA	TRBD2	TRBV9	TRBJ2-3	CASSRLGLAGITDTQYF	TGTGCCAGCAGCCGACTAGGACTAGCGGGGATCACAGATACGCAGTATTTT
NA	NA	TRBV29-1	TRBJ1-2	CSVGTVQAATNGYTF	TGCAGCGTTGGAACGGTACAGGCCGCGACAAATGGCTACACCTTC
NA	TRBD1	TRBV27	TRBJ2-7	CASSLSFGGTGSPYEQYF	TGTGCCAGCAGTTTATCCTTCGGAGGGACAGGTTCCCCCTACGAGCAGTACTTC
NA	NA	TRBV28	TRBJ2-5	CASSSGETQYF	TGTGCCAGCAGTTCGGGAGAGACCCAGTACTTC
few	TRBD1	TRBV23-1	TRBJ2-2	CAPPQGADTGELFF	TGCGCCCCCCCGCAGGGGGCGGACACCGGGGAGCTGTTTTTT
NA	TRBD1	TRBV7-9	TRBJ2-1	CASSGDRGRRGNEQFF	TGTGCCAGCAGCGGCGACAGGGGACGACGGGGCAATGAGCAGTTCTTC
NA	TRBD1	TRBV7-3	TRBJ2-7	CASSFGRTGSDEQYF	TGTGCCAGCAGCTTTGGGCGGACAGGGTCGGACGAGCAGTACTTC
NA	NA	TRBV29-1	TRBJ2-5	CSVEGREVWETQYF	TGCAGCGTTGAGGGCAGGGAGGTTTGGGAGACCCAGTACTTC
NA	NA	TRBV6-5	TRBJ1-1	CASNIFPLNTEAFF	TGTGCCAGCAATATCTTCCCCCTGAACACTGAAGCTTTCTTT
NA	TRBD1	TRBV5-1	TRBJ2-5	CASSLGQGSETQYF	TGCGCCAGCAGTTTGGGACAGGGGAGTGAGACCCAGTACTTC
NA	TRBD2	TRBV10-3	TRBJ2-5	CAISERRAGGKETQYF	TGTGCCATCAGTGAGAGGAGGGCGGGGGGTAAAGAGACCCAGTACTTC
few	TRBD1	TRBV6-6	TRBJ2-4	CASSPRTGVKNIQYF	TGTGCCAGCAGCCCCAGGACAGGGGTCAAAAACATTCAGTACTTC
NA	NA	TRBV29-1	TRBJ1-5	CSVETDNQPQHF	TGCAGCGTTGAGACAGACAATCAGCCCCAGCATTTT
few	TRBD2	TRBV9	TRBJ2-3	CASSVKGSGGPWGDTQYF	TGTGCCAGCAGCGTAAAAGGTAGCGGGGGACCCTGGGGAGATACGCAGTATTTT
NA	NA	TRBV2	TRBJ2-5	CASRPEETQYF	TGTGCCAGCAGGCCGGAAGAGACCCAGTACTTC
NA	NA	TRBV5-1	TRBJ2-3	CASSLATPTDTQYF	TGCGCCAGCAGCTTGGCCACTCCTACCGATACGCAGTATTTT
NA	NA	TRBV30	TRBJ1-2	CAWRRAGTNYGYTF	TGTGCCTGGAGGAGGGCAGGGACAAACTATGGCTACACCTTC
NA	TRBD2	TRBV7-9	TRBJ2-1	CASSLGTSGGYEQFF	TGTGCCAGCAGCTTAGGGACTAGCGGGGGATACGAGCAGTTCTTC
NA	NA	TRBV27	TRBJ1-5	CASSLYEGDQPQHF	TGTGCCAGCAGTTTATACGAGGGGGACCAGCCCCAGCATTTT
NA	NA	TRBV7-7	TRBJ2-7	CASSPTPIRGNEQYF	TGTGCCAGCAGCCCAACCCCGATTAGGGGGAACGAGCAGTACTTC
NA	NA	TRBV5-5	TRBJ1-1	CASSLFPPGVNTEAFF	TGTGCCAGCAGCTTGTTCCCGCCGGGGGTGAACACTGAAGCTTTCTTT
few	NA	TRBV18	TRBJ2-1	CASSPPATGYNEQFF	TGTGCCAGCTCACCCCCAGCGACGGGGTACAATGAGCAGTTCTTC
NA	NA	TRBV5-4	TRBJ2-6	CASSFKTTGQGANVLTF	TGTGCCAGCAGCTTCAAAACTACAGGGCAAGGGGCCAACGTCCTGACTTTC
once	NA	TRBV7-2	TRBJ1-1	CASSLASQGSTEAFF	TGTGCCAGCAGCTTAGCCAGCCAGGGGAGCACTGAAGCTTTCTTT
NA	TRBD2	TRBV7-9	TRBJ2-7	CASSPRKRTSGVGEQYF	TGTGCCAGCAGCCCCCGGAAGAGGACTAGCGGGGTAGGGGAGCAGTACTTC
once	NA	TRBV9	TRBJ1-3	CASSVTAGSGNTIYF	TGTGCCAGCAGCGTGACAGCCGGATCTGGAAACACCATATATTTT
NA	NA	TRBV5-1	TRBJ2-5	CASRRYETQYF	TGCGCCAGCAGGCGGTACGAGACCCAGTACTTC
NA	TRBD1	TRBV27	TRBJ1-5	CASSLRLTGDNQPQHF	TGTGCCAGCAGTTTACGTTTGACAGGGGATAATCAGCCCCAGCATTTT
NA	TRBD1	TRBV6-5	TRBJ1-1	CASRIRTGGVEAFF	TGTGCCAGCAGGATCCGGACAGGGGGAGTCGAAGCTTTCTTT
NA	NA	TRBV5-6	TRBJ1-5	CASSLARRAPYQPQHF	TGTGCCAGCAGCTTGGCTCGCAGGGCTCCCTACCAGCCCCAGCATTTT
NA	NA	TRBV9	TRBJ1-1	CASSFAGRMNTEAFF	TGTGCCAGCAGCTTCGCAGGGCGAATGAACACTGAAGCTTTCTTT
NA	NA	TRBV15	TRBJ2-3	CALGTGVATDTQYF	TGTGCCCTGGGGACGGGAGTAGCGACAGATACGCAGTATTTT
NA	NA	TRBV19	TRBJ1-5	CASSIPSGPQHF	TGTGCCAGTAGTATCCCCTCGGGGCCCCAGCATTTT
NA	NA	TRBV5-1	TRBJ1-4	CASSREPSTNEKLFF	TGCGCCAGCAGCCGAGAGCCCTCAACTAATGAAAAACTGTTTTTT
few	NA	TRBV25-1	TRBJ1-4	CASSEYGDYEKLFF	TGTGCCAGCAGTGAGTACGGGGACTATGAAAAACTGTTTTTT
NA	TRBD1	TRBV7-3	TRBJ2-2	CASSLDRGSGTGELFF	TGTGCCAGCAGCCTGGACAGGGGTTCAGGGACCGGGGAGCTGTTTTTT
NA	NA	TRBV5-1	TRBJ1-6	CASSFESSYNSPLHF	TGCGCCAGCAGCTTCGAGAGCTCCTATAATTCACCCCTCCACTTT
NA	NA	TRBV5-4	TRBJ1-4	CASSSAGSGVDEKLFF	TGTGCCAGCAGCTCTGCCGGGTCCGGGGTGGATGAAAAACTGTTTTTT
few	NA	TRBV4-2	TRBJ1-4	CASSQEGTGPNEKLFF	TGTGCCAGCAGCCAAGAAGGAACAGGGCCTAATGAAAAACTGTTTTTT
NA	TRBD1	TRBV7-2	TRBJ2-3	CASRHRGLDTDTQYF	TGTGCCAGCAGACACAGGGGGCTCGACACAGATACGCAGTATTTT
NA	NA	TRBV9	TRBJ2-7	CASSAGLLSYEQYF	TGTGCCAGCAGCGCCGGACTGCTCTCCTACGAGCAGTACTTC
NA	NA	TRBV10-1	TRBJ1-3	CASRENSDSPNRNTIYF	TGCGCCAGCAGGGAGAATTCCGACAGCCCGAACAGAAACACCATATATTTT
NA	NA	TRBV28	TRBJ1-1	CASILLGRDTEAFF	TGTGCCAGCATACTCCTCGGGCGGGACACTGAAGCTTTCTTT
NA	TRBD2	TRBV6-1	TRBJ2-7	CASSLLAGGTYEQYF	TGTGCCAGCAGTTTACTAGCGGGAGGCACCTACGAGCAGTACTTC
NA	TRBD1	TRBV9	TRBJ2-6	CASSGGTAISGANVLTF	TGTGCCAGCAGCGGTGGGACAGCGATCTCTGGGGCCAACGTCCTGACTTTC
NA	TRBD1	TRBV5-5	TRBJ2-7	CASRLTGGISYEQYF	TGTGCCAGCAGACTCACAGGGGGCATCTCCTACGAGCAGTACTTC
once	NA	TRBV6-1	TRBJ2-7	CASFLNSYEQYF	TGTGCCAGTTTCCTCAACTCGTACGAGCAGTACTTC
NA	NA	TRBV7-9	TRBJ1-4	CASSPGGLELFF	TGTGCCAGCAGCCCTGGTGGACTTGAACTGTTTTTT
NA	TRBD1	TRBV19	TRBJ2-7	CASSGDRGYEQYF	TGTGCCAGTAGCGGGGACAGGGGTTACGAGCAGTACTTC
once	TRBD2	TRBV5-1	TRBJ2-5	CASSAAGGPWETQYF	TGCGCCAGCAGCGCGGCGGGAGGGCCTTGGGAGACCCAGTACTTC
NA	TRBD2	TRBV2	TRBJ2-4	CASSFPPSRGGRLANIQYF	TGTGCCAGCAGTTTTCCCCCTTCGCGGGGGGGCCGGTTAGCGAACATTCAGTACTTC
once	NA	TRBV9	TRBJ1-1	CASSVGGEGRAFF	TGTGCCAGCAGCGTGGGGGGAGAGGGTAGGGCTTTCTTT